This T cell receptor (beta chain) comes out of a study of cytomegalovirus exposure and HLA in healthy donors. General study points: Other equally common chains were less clonally expanded than HLA-associated TCR beta chains, a later analysis showed. Highly shared sequence variants in one cluster were likely a sequencing artifact. The investigators catalogued 150 or so TCR beta chains as cytomegalovirus-associated. There were some V segments, including TRBV6-2 and TRBV6-3, excluded as indistinguishable.

The study ran its PCR with 60 Vbeta and 13 Jbeta primers. Clones were read by immunoSEQ multiplex PCR, and TCRdb kept only the in-frame ones, dropping some. The table shows about 130,000 clones, with approximately 80% occurring only once. Comments on this clone: As yet, its antigen is unknown.

The V end was cut by 7 bases, the J end by 3 bases, with 13 bases between. Germline CDR1 reads SNHLY; CDR2 reads FYNNEI. This CDR3 comprises 13 residues. Sequences were obtained from PBMCs. This chain links TRBV2 with TRBJ2-7; a possible D gene is TRBD2 (6 bases). This receptor was taken from a man in his forties in good health and CMV-seronegative. In DNA form, the CDR3 reads TGTGCCAGCACGGGACTTCTTAACTACGAGCAGTACTTC. Translating it yields CASTGLLNYEQYF.